This TCR beta chain was identified in a study of cytomegalovirus exposure and HLA in healthy donors (dated by TCRdb to the late 2010s). For the study in its entirety: According to an earlier analysis of 587 of the donors, some 170 million T cells yielded approximately 120 million unique TCR beta sequences and less than 300 Gb of sequence data. An early release covering around 630 HLA-typed donors comprised about 290 gigabases of sequencing data and 85 million or so unique TCR sequences. Of the roughly 390 genotyped donors, approximately 82% fell in the genetic ancestry cluster associated with self-reported Caucasian donors. The study was designed to test whether signatures of past pathogen exposure could be identified by cataloging public T cell receptors. The T cell repertoires of some 700 subjects were profiled by immunosequencing and related to cytomegalovirus serostatus. Along with the roughly 700-subject first cohort, a separate validation cohort of 120 different subjects was used. The study combined high-throughput TCR immunosequencing, statistical association of individual TCRs with disease status, and machine learning to predict cytomegalovirus infection status. In a later analysis, previously published TCR beta repertoires from 550 to 700 donors were re-analyzed and high-resolution HLA genotyping was added so that TCR occurrence patterns could be studied. The later analysis used no new phenotypic data to find candidate immune exposures, relying instead on TCR beta sequences and their occurrence across donors. An earlier analysis of around 580 of the donors used high-throughput TCR beta sequencing to judge whether each TCR beta V gene segment behaved as functional or pseudogenic. Alongside the repertoire data, information on donor age, sex, ethnicity and CMV serostatus was compiled. A later genetic analysis used genome-wide SNP genotypes for about three fifths of the 666 donors, treating that subset as a discovery cohort. All discovery cohort repertoires had been generated on a single sequencing platform. Class I and class II HLA loci were covered by the typing at four-digit resolution. Typing coverage varied by locus: about 620-630 donors for A, B, C, DRB1 and DQB1; roughly 560 for DQA1; about 600 for DPA1; under 490 for DPB1. A handful of DR-DQ haplotypes were handled as single units for association and clustering because linkage in the cohort was strong. Among almost 400 genotyped donors of the cohort, an average of 235,054 unique TCR beta nucleotide sequences were sequenced per donor, around 20% of them non-productive.

The paper as a whole reports these results and caveats: A group of highly shared sequence variants was considered likely to be a technical artifact of the sequencing pipeline. Compared with the approximately 670-donor mean, donors in an Asian-associated ancestry cluster had fewer N-insertions in productive TCRs, according to a later genetic analysis. In a later analysis, most CMV-associated TCR beta chains were found to appear HLA-restricted, with HLA associations seemingly driven largely by CMV exposure. A few of the identified cytomegalovirus-associated TCR beta chains were confirmed in vitro to be specific for cytomegalovirus antigens. The cohort was sequenced for TCR beta chains only, and without alpha or paired-chain data the features that could be detected were limited. In a later genetic analysis, a missense DCLRE1C variant was associated with V-gene and J-gene trimming of TCR beta chains, and the association was replicated in an independent cohort. In a later analysis, HLA-associated TCR beta chains were found to be more clonally expanded and to have lower generation probabilities than equally common non-associated chains. Linkage disequilibrium might explain the correlated functional status among segregating V segments, but an unknown experimental factor could not be ruled out. HLA typing was unavailable for some donors at each locus, so association tests used only the typed subset. In a later analysis, the rate of TCR association differed among HLA loci, with DRB1 alleles having the most associated TCRs and HLA-C alleles having the fewest. Sequencing depth was assumed to be roughly uniform across donors in the presence/absence analyses, though that assumption may not hold. In an earlier analysis of around 500 of the donors, most TCR beta V segments appeared in productive rearrangements about 90% or about 30% of the time, broadly matching IMGT annotations. Because counts were too low, roughly 18 rarely observed V segments, including chromosome 9 orphons, were left out of the earlier analysis of about 620 of the donors. A further reported finding was that TCR beta sequences accurately predicted the HLA-A and HLA-B alleles for most subjects in the first cohort. For the cohort, immune exposure information was limited to CMV serostatus. Cytomegalovirus status was reported to be diagnosed by the classifier with high specificity and sensitivity in both the original and validation cohorts. Some IMGT-functional V segments, including TRBV6-2 and TRBV6-3, could not be told apart with the 87-base-pair reads, so those segments were excluded. At a false discovery rate of 0.05, a later analysis linked under 20,000 TCR beta sequences to specific HLA alleles. According to a later analysis, parvovirus B19, influenza, CMV and Epstein-Barr virus appeared linked to several top co-occurrence clusters. Strong co-occurrence of HLA alleles, especially DR and DQ, made assigning TCR associations to individual alleles difficult. The authors suggested that the approach could potentially be generalized to other disease states and immunological phenotypes. In the study, approximately 150 TCR beta chains were listed as associated with cytomegalovirus. Most TCR sequences were seen in very few donors, while some public TCRs were found in many individuals.

The library was prepared using the immunoSEQ multiplex PCR assay. For the multiplex PCR, a mixture combining 60 forward primers for TCR Vbeta segments and 13 reverse primers for TCR Jbeta segments was used. A multiplex PCR assay on genomic DNA amplified the CDR3 region of rearranged TCR beta genes. On the Illumina HiSeq System, the amplified TCR beta libraries were sequenced as 87-base-pair reads. On the study's bioinformatics: Across the roughly 600 repertoires, a later analysis counted around 80 million unique TCR beta chains, 8.5 million to 12 million of which were shared by at least two donors. To remove PCR and sequencing errors, raw reads were error-corrected and collapsed into unique sequences using a nearest-neighbor algorithm that merged closely related sequences. CDR3 sequences were aligned to IMGT reference sequences to assign V, D and J gene segments. For a sequence to be retained, at least a six-nucleotide match to both a V gene segment and a J gene segment was required. A rearrangement counted as productive if the CDR3 had no stop codons and remained in frame with V and J, and every other rearrangement counted as non-productive. Following IMGT convention, CDR3 was defined as the stretch from the second conserved V-encoded cysteine up to the conserved J-encoded phenylalanine. The earlier analysis of about 610 of the donors excluded sequences that lacked an unambiguous match to a single V gene segment. In an earlier analysis of 587 of the donors, a V segment was called functional when productive rearrangements were above 56.7%, and segregating when the standard deviation between donors exceeded 5%. A statistical classification framework was built to diagnose cytomegalovirus status from the catalog of TCR beta chain sequences. In a later analysis, V and J genes were assigned by comparing TCR nucleotide sequences against IMGT/GENE-DB human TR gene sequences. The TCRdist pipeline was used in a later analysis to assign CDR3 sequences and most-parsimonious VDJ recombination scenarios. In a later analysis, every TCR beta chain was defined by the combination of its CDR3 amino acid sequence and its V-gene family, and reads without a unique V-gene family were dropped. A later analysis removed roughly 590 highly shared, low-generation-probability nucleotide sequences to deal with suspected cross-contamination and a sequencing artifact. For each public chain, a later analysis derived a clonal expansion index from normalized ranks of inferred template counts within each repertoire. In a later analysis, generation probabilities were computed using a VDJ recombination model fitted to out-of-frame rearrangements, and the results were checked against IGoR. In a later analysis, hypergeometric tests were used to score TCR-TCR, TCR-HLA and TCR-CMV co-occurrence, with a repertoire-size bias correction applied to TCR pairs. To estimate false discovery rates, a later analysis permuted the HLA or CMV assignments 20 times. In a later analysis, co-occurring TCRs were grouped with DBSCAN, and TCRdist sequence similarity was added when clustering was performed within HLA-allele-positive subsets. Repertoires with fewer than 30,000 or more than 120,000 public chains were left out of co-occurrence clustering, as were four to six repertoires with anomalous nucleotide sharing. TCRdb took this table from immuneACCESS and kept in-frame rearrangements with V and J called. Such tables lack part of the clones; where checked against another copy, unresolved V genes explain under half of the gap, and the rest is unexplained. The D gene and trimming were derived from the DNA, and the V and J assignments and clone size from that table. Present in this sample are around 190,000 clones, 75% to 85% of which were seen just once. 1.5% to 2% of the sample is in the top ten clones.

The cohort was made up of around 720 healthy bone marrow donors. All cohort members were sampled while nominally healthy, although unrecorded immune exposures were likely present. The donor was CMV seronegative and belonged to the group of over 300 seronegative cohort members. Every donor gave a peripheral blood sample, and the peripheral blood mononuclear cells from that sample were used for TCR beta sequencing. Genomic DNA was extracted from the blood cell samples with the Qiagen DNeasy Blood Extraction Kit. To note about this clone: Its target antigen remains unknown. No per-base quality is available; no much larger clone lies one base away.

Inclusive of the bounding cysteine and phenylalanine, the CDR3 is 14 residues long. Of the read, only the CDR3 DNA is kept; its 42 bases are in frame from base 1. CDR1 and CDR2, looked up from the germline V gene, are MNHNS and SASEGT. Cut back by 8 bases and 2 bases, the V and J ends lie 16 bases apart. Source material: PBMCs. The chain is assembled from TRBV6-1 and TRBJ2-7; TRBD2 is a weak D gene call, 5 bases matching. This clonotype originated in a woman in her fifties or sixties in good health and CMV-seronegative. The sequenced DNA: TGTGCCAGCCAGGTGGACTTGGGTCCCTACGAGCAGTACTTC. This gives the protein CASQVDLGPYEQYF.